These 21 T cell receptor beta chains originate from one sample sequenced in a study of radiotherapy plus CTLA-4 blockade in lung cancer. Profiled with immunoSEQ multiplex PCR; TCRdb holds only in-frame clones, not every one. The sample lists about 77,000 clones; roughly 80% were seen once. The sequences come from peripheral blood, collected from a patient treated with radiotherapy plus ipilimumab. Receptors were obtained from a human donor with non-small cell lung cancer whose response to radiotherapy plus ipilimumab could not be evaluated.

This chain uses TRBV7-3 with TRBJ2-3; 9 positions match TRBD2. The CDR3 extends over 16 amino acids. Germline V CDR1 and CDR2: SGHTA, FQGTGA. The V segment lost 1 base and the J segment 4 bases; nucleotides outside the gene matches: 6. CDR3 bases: TGTGCCAGCAGCTTAATGGCGGGGGGGCTATCAGATACGCAGTATTTT. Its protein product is CASSLMAGGLSDTQYF.

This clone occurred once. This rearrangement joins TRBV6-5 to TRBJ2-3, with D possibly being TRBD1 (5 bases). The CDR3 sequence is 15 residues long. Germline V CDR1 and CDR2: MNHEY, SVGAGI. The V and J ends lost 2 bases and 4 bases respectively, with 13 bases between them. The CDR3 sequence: CASSYQQGMADTQYF. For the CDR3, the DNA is TGTGCCAGCAGTTACCAGCAGGGAATGGCAGATACGCAGTATTTT.

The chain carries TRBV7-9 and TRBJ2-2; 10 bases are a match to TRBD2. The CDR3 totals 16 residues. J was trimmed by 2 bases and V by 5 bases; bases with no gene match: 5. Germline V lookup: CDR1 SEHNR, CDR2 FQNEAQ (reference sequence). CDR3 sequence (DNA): TGTGCCAGCAGCAGAACACTAGCGGGAAACACCGGGGAGCTGTTTTTT. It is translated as CASSRTLAGNTGELFF.

The CDR3 sequence: CASSSQGQPQHF. Here the CDR3 DNA reads TGTGCCAGCAGCTCACAGGGTCAGCCCCAGCATTTT. The genes are TRBV7-3 and TRBJ1-5; D is perhaps TRBD1 (6 bases). Germline CDR1 SGHTA, CDR2 FQGTGA. This CDR3 comprises 12 residues. The V gene lost 4 bases and the J gene lost 6 bases, with 7 bases spanning the gap. The variable domain in full, completed from reference TRBV7-3 and TRBJ1-5, reads GAGVSQTPSNKVTEKGKYVELRCDPISGHTALYWYRQSLGQGPEFLIYFQGTGAADDSGLPNDRFFAVRPEGSVSTLKIQRTERGDSAVYLCASSSQGQPQHFGDGTRLSIL.

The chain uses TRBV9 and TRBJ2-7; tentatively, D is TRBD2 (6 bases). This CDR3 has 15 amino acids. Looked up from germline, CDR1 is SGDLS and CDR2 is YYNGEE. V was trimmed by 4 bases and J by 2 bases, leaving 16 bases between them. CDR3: CASSPRDFDPYEQYF. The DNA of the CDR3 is TGTGCCAGCAGCCCCCGGGACTTCGACCCCTACGAGCAGTACTTC.

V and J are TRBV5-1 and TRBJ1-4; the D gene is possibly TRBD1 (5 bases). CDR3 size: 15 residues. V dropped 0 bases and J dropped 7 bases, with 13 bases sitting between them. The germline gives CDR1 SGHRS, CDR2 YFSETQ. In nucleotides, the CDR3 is TGCGCCAGCAGCTTGGAGCAGGGAGGGAGTGAAAAACTGTTTTTT. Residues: CASSLEQGGSEKLFF.

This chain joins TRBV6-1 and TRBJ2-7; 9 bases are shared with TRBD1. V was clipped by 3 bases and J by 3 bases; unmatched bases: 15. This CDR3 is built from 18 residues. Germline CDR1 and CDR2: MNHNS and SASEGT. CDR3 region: CASSDYGTGPSSGYEQYF. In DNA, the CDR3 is TGTGCCAGCAGTGATTACGGGACAGGGCCGTCTAGCGGCTACGAGCAGTACTTC.

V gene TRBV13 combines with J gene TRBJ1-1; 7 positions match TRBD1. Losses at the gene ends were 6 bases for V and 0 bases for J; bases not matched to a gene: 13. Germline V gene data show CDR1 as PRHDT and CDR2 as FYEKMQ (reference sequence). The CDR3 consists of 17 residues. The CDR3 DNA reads TGTGCCAGCAGTCCATCAAGACCGGGACAGATGAACACTGAAGCTTTCTTT. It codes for CASSPSRPGQMNTEAFF. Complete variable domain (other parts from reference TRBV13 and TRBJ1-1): AAGVIQSPRHLIKEKRETATLKCYPIPRHDTVYWYQQGPGQDPQFLISFYEKMQSDKGSIPDRFSAQQFSDYHSELNMSSLELGDSALYFCASSPSRPGQMNTEAFFGQGTRLTVV.

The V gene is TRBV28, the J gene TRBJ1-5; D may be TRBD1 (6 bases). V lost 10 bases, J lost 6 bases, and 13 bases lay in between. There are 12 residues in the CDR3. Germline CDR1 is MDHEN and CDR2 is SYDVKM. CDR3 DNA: TGTGCCACACGGGGGGCTTCTCAGCCCCAGCATTTT. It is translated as CATRGASQPQHF.

The CDR3 spells CASSESAGVADTQYF. CDR3 nucleotides: TGCGCCAGCAGTGAATCAGCGGGAGTCGCAGATACGCAGTATTTT. The chain employs TRBV10-2 and TRBJ2-3; 8 bases map to TRBD2. The germline V gene has CDR1 WSHSY and CDR2 SAAADI. CDR3 length: 15 residues. With V trimmed by 3 bases and J by 4 bases, 6 bases remained unmatched.

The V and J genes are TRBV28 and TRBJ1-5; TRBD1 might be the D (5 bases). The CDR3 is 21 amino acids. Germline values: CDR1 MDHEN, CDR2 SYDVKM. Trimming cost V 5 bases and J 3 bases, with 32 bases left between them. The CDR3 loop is CASSLPGGLGEGAMDNQPQHF. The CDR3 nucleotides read TGTGCCAGCAGTCTTCCCGGGGGTTTAGGGGAAGGGGCCATGGACAATCAGCCCCAGCATTTT.

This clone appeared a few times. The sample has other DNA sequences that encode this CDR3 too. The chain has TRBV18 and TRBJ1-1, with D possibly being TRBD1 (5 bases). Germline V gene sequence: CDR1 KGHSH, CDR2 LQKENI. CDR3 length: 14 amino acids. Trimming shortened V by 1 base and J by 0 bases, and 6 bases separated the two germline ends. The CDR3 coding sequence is TGTGCCAGCTCACCACAGGGGATGAACACTGAAGCTTTCTTT. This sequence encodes CASSPQGMNTEAFF.

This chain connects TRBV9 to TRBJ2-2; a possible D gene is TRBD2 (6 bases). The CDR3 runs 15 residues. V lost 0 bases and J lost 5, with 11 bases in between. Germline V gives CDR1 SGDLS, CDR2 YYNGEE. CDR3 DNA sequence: TGTGCCAGCAGCGTAGAATCGGGGGTGACCGGGGAGCTGTTTTTT. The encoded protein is CASSVESGVTGELFF. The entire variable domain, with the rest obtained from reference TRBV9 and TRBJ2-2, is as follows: DSGVTQTPKHLITATGQRVTLRCSPRSGDLSVYWYQQSLDQGLQFLIQYYNGEERAKGNILERFSAQQFPDLHSELNLSSLELGDSALYFCASSVESGVTGELFFGEGSRLTVL.

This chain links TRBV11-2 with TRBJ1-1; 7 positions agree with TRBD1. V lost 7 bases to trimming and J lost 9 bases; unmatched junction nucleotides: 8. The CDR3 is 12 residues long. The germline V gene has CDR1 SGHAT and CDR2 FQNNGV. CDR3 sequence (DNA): TGTGCCAGCACAAGGACAGGAACCCAAGCTTTCTTT. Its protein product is CASTRTGTQAFF.

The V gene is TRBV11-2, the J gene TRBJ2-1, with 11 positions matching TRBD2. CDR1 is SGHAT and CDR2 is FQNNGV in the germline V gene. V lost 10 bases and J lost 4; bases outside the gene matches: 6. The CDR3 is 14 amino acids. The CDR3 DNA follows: TGTGCCACCTCACTAGCGGGGGCTTACAATGAGCAGTTCTTC. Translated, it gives CATSLAGAYNEQFF.

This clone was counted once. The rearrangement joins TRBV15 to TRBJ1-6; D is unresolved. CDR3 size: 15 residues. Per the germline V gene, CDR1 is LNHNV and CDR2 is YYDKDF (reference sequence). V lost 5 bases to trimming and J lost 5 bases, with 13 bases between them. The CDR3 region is CATSPARQNNSPLHF. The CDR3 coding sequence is TGTGCCACCAGCCCCGCCCGCCAGAATAATTCACCCCTCCACTTT.

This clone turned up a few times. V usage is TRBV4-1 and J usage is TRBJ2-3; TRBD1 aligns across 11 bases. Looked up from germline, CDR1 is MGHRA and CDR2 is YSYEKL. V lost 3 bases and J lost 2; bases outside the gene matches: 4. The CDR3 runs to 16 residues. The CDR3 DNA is TGCGCCAGCAGCCAGGGACAGGGGGTTATCACAGATACGCAGTATTTT. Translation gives CASSQGQGVITDTQYF.

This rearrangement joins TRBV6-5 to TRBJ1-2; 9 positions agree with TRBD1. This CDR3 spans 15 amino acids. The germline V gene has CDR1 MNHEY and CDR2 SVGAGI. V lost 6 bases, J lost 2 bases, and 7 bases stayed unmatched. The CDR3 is CASRDYGQGNYGYTF. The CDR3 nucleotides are TGTGCCAGCAGGGATTATGGACAGGGGAACTATGGCTACACCTTC.

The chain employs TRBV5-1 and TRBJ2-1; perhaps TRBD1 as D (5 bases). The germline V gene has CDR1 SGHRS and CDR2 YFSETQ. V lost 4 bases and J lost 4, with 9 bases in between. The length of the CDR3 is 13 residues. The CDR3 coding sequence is TGCGCCAGCAGCAGGGGTGAATACAATGAGCAGTTCTTC. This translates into CASSRGEYNEQFF.

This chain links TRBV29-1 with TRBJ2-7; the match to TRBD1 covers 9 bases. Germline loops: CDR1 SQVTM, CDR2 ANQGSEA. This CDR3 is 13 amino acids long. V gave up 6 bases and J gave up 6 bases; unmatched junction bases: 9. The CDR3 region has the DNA TGCAGCGTCTGGGAGGGGACAGGGTCCGAGCAGTACTTC. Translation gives CSVWEGTGSEQYF.

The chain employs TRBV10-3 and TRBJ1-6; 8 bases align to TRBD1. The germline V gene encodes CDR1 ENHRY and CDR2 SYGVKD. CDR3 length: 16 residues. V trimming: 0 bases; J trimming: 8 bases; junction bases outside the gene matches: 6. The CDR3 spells CAISESRTGSDSPLHF. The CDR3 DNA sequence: TGTGCCATCAGTGAGTCGCGGACAGGGTCGGATTCACCCCTCCACTTT.